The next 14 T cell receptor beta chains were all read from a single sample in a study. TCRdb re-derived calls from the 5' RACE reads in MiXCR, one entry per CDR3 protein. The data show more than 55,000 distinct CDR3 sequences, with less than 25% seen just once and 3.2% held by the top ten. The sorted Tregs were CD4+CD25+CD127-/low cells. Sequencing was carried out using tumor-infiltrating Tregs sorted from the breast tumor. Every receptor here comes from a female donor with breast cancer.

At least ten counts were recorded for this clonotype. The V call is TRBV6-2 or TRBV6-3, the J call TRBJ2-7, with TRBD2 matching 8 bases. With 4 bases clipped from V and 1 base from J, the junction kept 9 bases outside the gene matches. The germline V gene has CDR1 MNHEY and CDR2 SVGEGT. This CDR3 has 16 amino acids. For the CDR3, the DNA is TGTGCCAGCAGTTCCTTTAAGGCGGGGGGATCCTACGAGCAGTACTTC. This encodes CASSSFKAGGSYEQYF.

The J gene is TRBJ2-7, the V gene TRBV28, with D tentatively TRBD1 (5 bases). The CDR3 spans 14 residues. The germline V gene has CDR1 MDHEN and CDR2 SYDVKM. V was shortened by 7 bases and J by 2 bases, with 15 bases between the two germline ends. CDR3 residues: CASITKLGPYEQYF. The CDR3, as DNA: TGTGCCAGCATTACCAAGCTGGGGCCCTACGAGCAGTACTTC.

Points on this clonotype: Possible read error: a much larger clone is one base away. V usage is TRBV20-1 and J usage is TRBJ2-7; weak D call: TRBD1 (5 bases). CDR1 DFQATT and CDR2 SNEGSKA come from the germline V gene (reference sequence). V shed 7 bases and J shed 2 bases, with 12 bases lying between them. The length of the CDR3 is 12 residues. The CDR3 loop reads CSVTVATYEQYF. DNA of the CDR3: TGCAGTGTGACAGTGGCGACCTACGAGCAGTACTTC.

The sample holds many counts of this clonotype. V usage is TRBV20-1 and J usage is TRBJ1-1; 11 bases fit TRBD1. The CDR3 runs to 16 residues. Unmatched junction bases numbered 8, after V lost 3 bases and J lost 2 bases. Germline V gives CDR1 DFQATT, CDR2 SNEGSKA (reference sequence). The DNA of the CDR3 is TGCAGTGCTAGGGAGGGGGGGACAGGGGGTAACACTGAAGCTTTCTTT. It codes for CSAREGGTGGNTEAFF.

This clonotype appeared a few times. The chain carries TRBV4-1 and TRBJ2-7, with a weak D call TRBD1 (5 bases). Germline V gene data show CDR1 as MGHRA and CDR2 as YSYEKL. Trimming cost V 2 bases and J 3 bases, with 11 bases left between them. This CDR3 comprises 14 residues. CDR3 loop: CASSQPDSRYEQYF. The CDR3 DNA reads TGCGCCAGCAGCCAACCCGACAGCCGCTACGAGCAGTACTTC.

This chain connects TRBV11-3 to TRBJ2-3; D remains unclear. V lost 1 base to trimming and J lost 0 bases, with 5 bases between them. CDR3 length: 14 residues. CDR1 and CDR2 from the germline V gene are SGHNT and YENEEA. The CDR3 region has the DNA TGTGCCAGCAGCTTAGGGCGTAGCACAGATACGCAGTATTTT. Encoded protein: CASSLGRSTDTQYF.

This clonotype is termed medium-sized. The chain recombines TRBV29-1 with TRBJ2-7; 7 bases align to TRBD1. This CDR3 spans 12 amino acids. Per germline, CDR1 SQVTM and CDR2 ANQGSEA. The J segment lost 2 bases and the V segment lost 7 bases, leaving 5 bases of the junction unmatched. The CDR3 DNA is TGCAGCGGGCTGACAGGGACCTACGAGCAGTACTTC. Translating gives CSGLTGTYEQYF.

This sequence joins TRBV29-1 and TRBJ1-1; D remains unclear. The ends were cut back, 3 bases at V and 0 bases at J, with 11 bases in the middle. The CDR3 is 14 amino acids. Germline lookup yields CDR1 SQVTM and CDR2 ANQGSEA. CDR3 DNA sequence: TGCAGCGTTGACTATAGGCGGGTGAACACTGAAGCTTTCTTT. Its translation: CSVDYRRVNTEAFF.

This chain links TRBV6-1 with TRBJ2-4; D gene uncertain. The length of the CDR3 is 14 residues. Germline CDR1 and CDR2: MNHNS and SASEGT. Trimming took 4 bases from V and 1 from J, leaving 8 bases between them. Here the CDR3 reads CASSASYAKNIQYF. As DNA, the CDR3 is TGTGCCAGCAGTGCCTCATATGCCAAAAACATTCAGTACTTC.

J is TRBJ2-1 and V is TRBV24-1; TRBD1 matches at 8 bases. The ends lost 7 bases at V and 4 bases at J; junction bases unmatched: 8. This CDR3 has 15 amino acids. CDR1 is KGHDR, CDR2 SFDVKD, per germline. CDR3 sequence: CATRETGAAYNEQFF. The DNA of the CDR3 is TGTGCCACCAGAGAGACAGGGGCCGCATACAATGAGCAGTTCTTC.

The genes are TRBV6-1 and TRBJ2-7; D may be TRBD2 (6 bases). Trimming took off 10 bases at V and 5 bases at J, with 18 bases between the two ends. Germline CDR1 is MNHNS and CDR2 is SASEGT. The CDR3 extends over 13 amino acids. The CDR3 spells CANSGTPRNEQYF. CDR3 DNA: TGTGCCAATTCCGGGACTCCCCGAAACGAGCAGTACTTC.

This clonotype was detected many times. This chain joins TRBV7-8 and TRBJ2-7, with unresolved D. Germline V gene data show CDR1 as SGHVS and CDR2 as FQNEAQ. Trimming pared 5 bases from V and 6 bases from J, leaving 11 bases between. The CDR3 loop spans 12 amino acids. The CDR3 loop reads CASSRRTSEQYF. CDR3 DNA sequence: TGTGCCAGCAGCCGCAGGACCAGCGAGCAGTACTTC.

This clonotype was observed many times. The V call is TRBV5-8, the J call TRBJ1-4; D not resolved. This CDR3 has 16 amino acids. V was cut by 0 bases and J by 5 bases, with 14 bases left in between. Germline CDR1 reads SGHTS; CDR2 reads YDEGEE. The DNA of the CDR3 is TGTGCCAGCAGCTTGGACGTCCCAAAGAGAAATGAAAAACTGTTTTTT. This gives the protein CASSLDVPKRNEKLFF.

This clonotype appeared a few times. The CDR3 DNA reads TGTGCCAGCAGCCAAGGGGACAGGAGGAGCTATGGCTACACCTTC. Protein product: CASSQGDRRSYGYTF. The chain has TRBV3-1 and TRBJ1-2; 8 bases are shared with TRBD1. V shed 1 base, J shed 4 bases, and the junction held 5 bases outside the gene matches. From germline, CDR1 is LGHDT and CDR2 YNNKEL (reference sequence). There are 15 residues in the CDR3.